This is a list of T cell receptor beta chains from one sample in a study of naive and memory T cell subsets. Via MiXCR, TCRdb re-called the 5' RACE reads, giving one row per CDR3 protein. The sample contains approximately 30,000 distinct CDR3 sequences, roughly 17% of which appear only once. These receptors originate from a female donor in good health. Both conserved end residues are part of each CDR3. The D gene is left open where the match is weak. Rows may omit the clone size; those that give it use once, few, many or a size class.

D,V,J,size,DNA,CDR3
.,TRBV5-1,TRBJ1-1,medium-sized,TGCGCCAGCAGCTTGGCCCGTGGAAGGGGGACGAACACTGAAGCTTTCTTT,CASSLARGRGTNTEAFF
.,TRBV6-4,TRBJ1-1,.,TGTGCCAGCAAACCCCAGACTCCCGACAAACGGGCCACTGAAGCTTTCTTT,CASKPQTPDKRATEAFF
.,TRBV29-1,TRBJ2-7,many,TGCAGCGTCCGACCCGGTGACTACGAGCAGTACTTC,CSVRPGDYEQYF
TRBD2,TRBV7-2,TRBJ2-1,few,TGTGCCAGCAGCCGGCCTAGACAGGGGCTGGGACTAGCGATAAGATACAGTGAGCAGTTCTTC,CASSRPRQGLGLAIRYSEQFF
.,TRBV7-9,TRBJ1-2,few,TGTGCCAGCAGCCATACAGTCTATGGCTACACCTTC,CASSHTVYGYTF
.,TRBV9,TRBJ1-2,few,TGTGCCAGCAGCGTAACCTCGACAGTGGCCAACTATGGCTACACCTTC,CASSVTSTVANYGYTF
.,TRBV2,TRBJ1-1,.,TGTGCCAGAAGGTCCGCGCTGAGCACTGAAGCTTTCTTT,CARRSALSTEAFF
.,TRBV20-1,TRBJ1-2,many,TGCAGTGCTAGAGTGGGGGGGCGTAACTATGGCTACACCTTC,CSARVGGRNYGYTF
.,TRBV20-1,TRBJ2-3,.,TGCAGTGCCGAGCCCAATAGACAGGGCACAGATACGCAGTATTTT,CSAEPNRQGTDTQYF
.,TRBV9,TRBJ2-5,few,TGTGCCAGCAGCGCCGCCGGAGGGACTGGGGAGACCCAGTACTTC,CASSAAGGTGETQYF
.,TRBV20-1,TRBJ1-6,many,TGCAGTGCTAGACGTGTCCGTGGACGGGATAATTCACCCCTCCACTTT,CSARRVRGRDNSPLHF
TRBD1,TRBV29-1,TRBJ2-5,many,TGCAGCGCCGCCGGGACAGGGCTTATCGAGGCCCAGTACTTC,CSAAGTGLIEAQYF
.,TRBV29-1,TRBJ1-4,few,TGCAGCGTAGGGCGGGATAATGAAAAACTGTTTTTT,CSVGRDNEKLFF
TRBD2,TRBV2,TRBJ2-1,medium-sized,TGTGCCAGCAGGAAAGGACTAGCGGGGGGTTACAATGAGCAGTTCTTC,CASRKGLAGGYNEQFF
TRBD2,TRBV7-9,TRBJ2-1,many,TGTGCCAGCAGCCCCGGGGGGAATGAGCAGTTCTTC,CASSPGGNEQFF
TRBD1,TRBV10-1,TRBJ2-2,many,TGCGCCACCTCGACAGGGTCCCATCCCGGGGAGCTGTTTTTT,CATSTGSHPGELFF
.,TRBV29-1,TRBJ1-1,few,TGCAGCGTGATACCGGAGAACCTTATGGCTTTCTTT,CSVIPENLMAFF
TRBD1,TRBV5-1,TRBJ2-7,.,TGCGCCAGCAGCCCTGGGGACAGGGCCACCTACGAGCAGTACTTC,CASSPGDRATYEQYF
.,TRBV6-5,TRBJ2-5,many,TGTGCCAGCGGTGCCACGACCGAGGGGGGCCGGGAGACCCAGTACTTC,CASGATTEGGRETQYF
TRBD2,TRBV7-2,TRBJ2-1,few,TGTGCCAGCAGCCGCCCCGTCAGGGTAGCGGGGGGCCTAAGCTCCTACAATGAGCAGTTCTTC,CASSRPVRVAGGLSSYNEQFF
TRBD1,TRBV20-1,TRBJ2-2,many,TGCAGTGCTAGTGGGACAGGGGATGCCGGGGAGCTGTTTTTT,CSASGTGDAGELFF
.,TRBV28,TRBJ2-7,many,TGTGCCAGCAGTTATTTTGTGGGGGGCGGGGGAGCTTCCTACGAGCAGTACTTC,CASSYFVGGGGASYEQYF
.,TRBV5-1,TRBJ1-2,.,TGCGCCAGCAGCTTGGGCGGGGGAGGAGGCTACACCTTC,CASSLGGGGGYTF
TRBD1,TRBV11-2,TRBJ1-2,.,TGTGCCAGCAGCTTAGATGGGACAGACTATGGCGACACCTTC,CASSLDGTDYGDTF
.,TRBV29-1,TRBJ1-1,few,TGCAGCGTTGAAGGGGACAACACTGAAGCTTTCTTT,CSVEGDNTEAFF
.,TRBV5-1,TRBJ1-1,many,TGCGCCAGCAGATTAACACAGATGGGAGGGTCTGAAGCTTTCTTT,CASRLTQMGGSEAFF
.,TRBV6-6,TRBJ1-5,.,TGTGCCACCGGGTCAGGGACTAGCAATCAGCCCCAGCATTTT,CATGSGTSNQPQHF
TRBD1,TRBV29-1,TRBJ2-7,.,TGCAGCGTTGAAGATCCACAGGGACAGGCGTCCTACGAGCAGTACTTC,CSVEDPQGQASYEQYF
TRBD2,TRBV6-1,TRBJ2-7,few,TGTGCCAGCAGTGAAGGGAGGGGACTATGGAACTACGAGCAGTACTTC,CASSEGRGLWNYEQYF
.,TRBV20-1,TRBJ2-5,many,TGCAGTGCCCAGACGGATAGGCAAGAGACCCAGTACTTC,CSAQTDRQETQYF
TRBD1,TRBV6-1,TRBJ1-1,.,TGTGCCAGCAGTGCCCAGGGGGCGGGTAACACTGAAGCTTTCTTT,CASSAQGAGNTEAFF
.,TRBV5-1,TRBJ2-5,.,TGCGCCAGCAGCTTGGATCCGGAAGTAAAAGAGACCCAGTACTTC,CASSLDPEVKETQYF
.,TRBV29-1,TRBJ1-5,many,TGCAGCGTTGTAGGGGTGGGTCAGCCCCAGCATTTT,CSVVGVGQPQHF
TRBD1,TRBV29-1,TRBJ1-1,many,TGCAGCGTTGTAGGGGGCCGTGAAGCTTTCTTT,CSVVGGREAFF
TRBD2,TRBV6-4,TRBJ2-3,many,TGTGCCAGCAGTGGAGCGACTAGCGGGGGGCCTCGAGATACGCAGTATTTT,CASSGATSGGPRDTQYF
TRBD2,TRBV29-1,TRBJ2-1,many,TGCAGCGCCTACGCTAGCGGCTACAATGAGCAGTTCTTC,CSAYASGYNEQFF
TRBD1,TRBV5-1,TRBJ2-1,once,TGCGCCAGCAGCTCCCTTTACAGGGGGCGATACAATGAGCAGTTCTTC,CASSSLYRGRYNEQFF
TRBD1,TRBV6-5,TRBJ1-2,many,TGTGCCAGCAGCAGCCGGGACAGGGGGTTGTCCGGCTACACCTTC,CASSSRDRGLSGYTF
TRBD1,TRBV6-4,TRBJ2-3,many,TGTGCCAGCAGTGACTCCGAGGGGGACAGGGGCACAGATACGCAGTATTTT,CASSDSEGDRGTDTQYF
.,TRBV7-2,TRBJ1-1,many,TGTGCCACCAGAAAGGTCAGGGATAATGGGAACACTGAAGCTTTCTTT,CATRKVRDNGNTEAFF
.,TRBV5-1,TRBJ1-2,.,TGCGCCAGCAGCTTGGCCAGCCAAGGGGGAAACTATGGCTACACCTTC,CASSLASQGGNYGYTF
.,TRBV7-8,TRBJ1-1,many,TGTGCCAGCAGCTTAAAAGGCAGGGACGCTTTCTTT,CASSLKGRDAFF
.,TRBV12-3/TRBV12-4,TRBJ1-1,.,TGTGCCAGCAGTAAAACCCGACAGATCGCGAACACTGAAGCTTTCTTT,CASSKTRQIANTEAFF
.,TRBV12-3/TRBV12-4,TRBJ2-7,many,TGTGCCAGCAAGCTGCAGGGGGGCAAGTACGAGCAGTACTTC,CASKLQGGKYEQYF
.,TRBV19,TRBJ2-1,many,TGTGCCAGTAACCCATTCGAGGGGCGGGATGAGCAGTTCTTC,CASNPFEGRDEQFF
.,TRBV7-9,TRBJ1-2,many,TGTGCCAGCAGCGACGCACGGACGGCTGCTAACTATGGCTACACCTTC,CASSDARTAANYGYTF
.,TRBV29-1,TRBJ2-5,.,TGCAGCGTTGAAGATTCCCCCGCGTACCAAGAGACCCAGTACTTC,CSVEDSPAYQETQYF
.,TRBV5-1,TRBJ2-2,.,TGCGCCAGCAGCTTGGAGGCGGGGCTCACCGGGGAGCTGTTTTTT,CASSLEAGLTGELFF
.,TRBV11-2,TRBJ1-2,.,TGTGCCAGCAGCTTAGGGGGAATTACTAACTATGGCTACACCTTC,CASSLGGITNYGYTF
.,TRBV6-2/TRBV6-3,TRBJ1-5,few,TGTGCCAGCAGTTTCAGCTCGGCCGTTCTCAATCAGCCCCAGCATTTT,CASSFSSAVLNQPQHF
.,TRBV20-1,TRBJ1-2,many,TGCAGTGCTAGAGCCTCCGCCAGGGGTAACTATGGCTACACCTTC,CSARASARGNYGYTF
.,TRBV29-1,TRBJ2-1,many,TGCAGCGTTGCAGGGGCAGAGTCCTACAATGAGCAGTTCTTC,CSVAGAESYNEQFF
.,TRBV5-6,TRBJ2-3,.,TGTGCCAGCAGCGTACAGCGCACAGATACGCAGTATTTT,CASSVQRTDTQYF
TRBD2,TRBV15,TRBJ2-5,few,TGTGCCACCAGCAGAGATCAGCGGGGGGGAGAGACCCAGTACTTC,CATSRDQRGGETQYF
.,TRBV20-1,TRBJ1-2,few,TGCAGTGCTAGAGATCTAATGGGCGCAAGGACGGGGAACTATGGCTACACCTTC,CSARDLMGARTGNYGYTF
.,TRBV12-3/TRBV12-4,TRBJ2-1,large,TGTGCCAGCAGTTATGGGGGGCAGGGTGAGCAGTTCTTC,CASSYGGQGEQFF
.,TRBV5-1,TRBJ2-7,.,TGCGCCAGCAGGATAAACTTTGACGAGCAGTACTTC,CASRINFDEQYF